Listed here are 8 T cell receptor beta chains from one sample, sequenced in a study of monozygotic twins with inflammatory bowel disease. TCRdb reprocessed the 5' RACE reads, keeping one entry per CDR3 protein, no DNA. The sample has roughly 160,000 distinct CDR3 sequences. The specimen was blood. These receptor sequences come from a human donor with ulcerative colitis or Crohn's disease, or a healthy co-twin of an affected twin (not recorded which).

The chain recombines TRBV20-1 with TRBJ1-4; TCRdb selects TRBD1, and the lack of DNA leaves this call unchecked. The CDR3 totals 11 residues. Germline V lookup: CDR1 DFQATT, CDR2 SNEGSKA (reference sequence). CDR3: CSAPAREKLFF.

This chain uses TRBV4-2 with TRBJ2-7; TCRdb's D gene call, TRBD1, goes unchecked for lack of DNA. The CDR3 runs to 16 residues. Germline V gene data show CDR1 as LGHNA and CDR2 as YNFKEQ. The CDR3 is CASSQRGDTGSYEQYF.

The chain uses TRBV5-1 and TRBJ1-5; the TRBD1 assignment by TCRdb is unverifiable without DNA. Per germline, CDR1 SGHRS and CDR2 YFSETQ. The CDR3 extends over 14 amino acids. CDR3 sequence: CASSPDSLNQPQHF.

The V gene is TRBV19, the J gene TRBJ1-1; with no DNA, the TCRdb D assignment of TRBD1 cannot be verified. Germline CDR1 is LNHDA and CDR2 is SQIVND (reference sequence). This CDR3 is built from 15 residues. CDR3 residues: CASSSRTGRDTEAFF.

The chain links TRBV10-3 to TRBJ1-5; the D call from TCRdb, TRBD1, cannot be confirmed without DNA. The CDR3 is 13 amino acids. Germline-derived CDR1 and CDR2 are ENHRY and SYGVKD. The CDR3 reads CAISEAGKGPQHF.

The chain is built from TRBV29-1 and TRBJ2-7; TCRdb returns TRBD2, unconfirmable since there is no DNA. The CDR3 has 14 amino acids. From germline, CDR1 is SQVTM and CDR2 ANQGSEA. The CDR3 loop reads CSVELAGALYEQYF.

This chain connects TRBV3-1 to TRBJ1-1; TCRdb selects TRBD1, and the lack of DNA leaves this call unchecked. The CDR3 is 14 amino acids. CDR1 is LGHDT and CDR2 is YNNKEL in the germline V gene (reference sequence). CDR3: CASSQESRGTEAFF.

The V gene is TRBV10-3, the J gene TRBJ2-7; without DNA, the TCRdb call of TRBD1 cannot be checked. The CDR3 has 16 residues. Germline V gene sequence: CDR1 ENHRY, CDR2 SYGVKD. The CDR3 loop is CAISGDRDRASYEQYF.